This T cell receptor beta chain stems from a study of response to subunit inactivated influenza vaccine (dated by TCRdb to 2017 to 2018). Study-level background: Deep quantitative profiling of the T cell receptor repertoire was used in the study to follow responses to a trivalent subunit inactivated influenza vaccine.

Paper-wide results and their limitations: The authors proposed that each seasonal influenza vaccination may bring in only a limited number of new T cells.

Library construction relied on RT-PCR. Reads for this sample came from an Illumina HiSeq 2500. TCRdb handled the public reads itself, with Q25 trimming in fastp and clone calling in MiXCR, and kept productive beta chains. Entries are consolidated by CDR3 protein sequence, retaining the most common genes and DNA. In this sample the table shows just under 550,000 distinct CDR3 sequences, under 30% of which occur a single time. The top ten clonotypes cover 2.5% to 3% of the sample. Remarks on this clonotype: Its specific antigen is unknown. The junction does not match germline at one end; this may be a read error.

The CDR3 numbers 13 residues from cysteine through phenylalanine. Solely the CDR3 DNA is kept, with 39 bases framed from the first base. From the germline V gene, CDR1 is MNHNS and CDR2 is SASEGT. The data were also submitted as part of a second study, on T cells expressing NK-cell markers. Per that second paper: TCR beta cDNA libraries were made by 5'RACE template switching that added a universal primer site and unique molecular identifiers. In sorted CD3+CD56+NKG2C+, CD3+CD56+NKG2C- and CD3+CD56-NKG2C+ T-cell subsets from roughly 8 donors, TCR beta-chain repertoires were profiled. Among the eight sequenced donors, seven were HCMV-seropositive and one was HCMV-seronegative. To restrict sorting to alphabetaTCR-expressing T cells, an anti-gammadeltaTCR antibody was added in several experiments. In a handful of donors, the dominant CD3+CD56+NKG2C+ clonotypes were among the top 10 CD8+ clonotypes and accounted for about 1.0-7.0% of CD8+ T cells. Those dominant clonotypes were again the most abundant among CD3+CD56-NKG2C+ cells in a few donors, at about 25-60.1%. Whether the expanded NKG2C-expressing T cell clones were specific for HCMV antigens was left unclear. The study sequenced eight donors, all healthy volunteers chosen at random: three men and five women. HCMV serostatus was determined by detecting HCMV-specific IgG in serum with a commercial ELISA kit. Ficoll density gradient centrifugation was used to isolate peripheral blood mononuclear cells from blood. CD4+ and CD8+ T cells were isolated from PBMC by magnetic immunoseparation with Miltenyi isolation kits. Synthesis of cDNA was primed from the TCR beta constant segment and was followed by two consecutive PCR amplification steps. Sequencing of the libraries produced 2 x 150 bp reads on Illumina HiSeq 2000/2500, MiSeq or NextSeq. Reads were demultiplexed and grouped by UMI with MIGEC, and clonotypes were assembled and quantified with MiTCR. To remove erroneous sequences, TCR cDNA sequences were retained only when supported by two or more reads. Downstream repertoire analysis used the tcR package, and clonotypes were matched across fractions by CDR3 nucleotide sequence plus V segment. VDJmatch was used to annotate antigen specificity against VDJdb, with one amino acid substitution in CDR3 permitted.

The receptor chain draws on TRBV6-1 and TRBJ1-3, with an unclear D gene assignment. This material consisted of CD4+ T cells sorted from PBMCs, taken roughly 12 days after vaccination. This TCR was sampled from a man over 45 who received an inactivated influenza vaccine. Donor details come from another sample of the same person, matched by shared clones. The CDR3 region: CASSEDPRNTIYF. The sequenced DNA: TGTGCCAGCAGCGAAGACCCCAGAAACACCATATATTTT.